A selection of T cell receptor beta chains follows, all from one sample in a study of cytomegalovirus exposure and HLA in healthy donors. TCRdb's table, derived via immunoSEQ multiplex PCR, lists solely in-frame clones and lacks some. Of 200,000 to 250,000 clones listed, 75% to 90% are singletons. Sequencing input: PBMCs. All receptors come from a boy aged 2-9 years in good health and CMV-seronegative. CDR3s include the opening cysteine and the closing phenylalanine or tryptophan. The size entry is marked missing in some rows and otherwise reads once, few, many or a size class.

V gene	clone size	J gene	CDR3 protein
TRBV5-1	NA	TRBJ1-2	CARSGGIGYTF
TRBV6-5	NA	TRBJ1-5	CASSSTGGNQPQHF
TRBV13	NA	TRBJ1-3	CASSLGRGVLSGNTIYF
TRBV15	NA	TRBJ2-7	CATSRVREVRGEQYF
TRBV9	NA	TRBJ2-1	CASSVAWGTAYNEQFF
TRBV21-1	NA	TRBJ2-1	CASSKVPLSGRFYNEQFF
TRBV6-6	NA	TRBJ2-7	CASSYSDTRREQYF
TRBV5-1	once	TRBJ2-7	CASSWGGAGNEQYF
TRBV7-2	once	TRBJ1-1	CASSLVALAQAFF
TRBV5-6	NA	TRBJ2-4	CASSFQGLAKNIQYF
TRBV9	NA	TRBJ2-1	CASSAHSGGDEQFF
TRBV5-1	NA	TRBJ2-1	CASTHSLLNEQFF
TRBV6-6	NA	TRBJ1-1	CASSYSGDRVEAFF
TRBV18	NA	TRBJ1-4	CASSGDRGREKLFF
TRBV19	NA	TRBJ1-1	CASSISGGLTEAFF
TRBV6-1	NA	NA	CASSGRYSSYEQYF
TRBV9	NA	TRBJ1-1	CASSVATSQVMNTEAFF
TRBV6-1	NA	TRBJ1-5	CASSVRTNQPQHF
TRBV11-3	once	TRBJ1-1	CASSQSGQSEAFF
TRBV5-1	NA	TRBJ2-2	CASSLEADAVTGELFF
TRBV27	NA	TRBJ2-1	CASSPPAGCEQFF
TRBV7-2	NA	TRBJ1-1	CASSALGRSKNTEAFF
TRBV27	NA	TRBJ2-2	CASRPSGGDTGELFF
TRBV10-3	NA	TRBJ2-7	CAISESSSGSYEQYF
TRBV12-5	NA	TRBJ1-1	CASGSRSGLGNTEAFF
TRBV6-1	NA	TRBJ1-1	CASSEGPGGTTEAFF
TRBV5-8	NA	TRBJ2-7	CASSLAPPGNSIHYEQYF
TRBV5-1	NA	TRBJ1-1	CASSPGQGEAFF
TRBV6-5	NA	TRBJ1-2	CASSYLSANYGYTF
TRBV6-5	NA	TRBJ2-7	CASGSAYEQYF
TRBV12-5	NA	TRBJ1-2	CASGLGQAHYGYTF
TRBV19	NA	TRBJ2-5	CASSRDREETQYF
TRBV19	NA	TRBJ1-5	CASTTGGSNQPQHF
TRBV12-5	NA	TRBJ2-3	CASGFLASADTQYF
TRBV29-1	NA	TRBJ1-3	CSVSQGSGNTIYF
TRBV23-1	NA	TRBJ2-3	CASSHPDRGCGDTQYF
TRBV30	NA	TRBJ2-3	CAFSSTDTQYF
TRBV7-9	NA	TRBJ2-7	CASSSTSGASYEQYF
TRBV13	NA	NA	CASTPRQGVAYEQYF
TRBV27	NA	TRBJ2-3	CASSQGQSITDTQYF
TRBV7-6	NA	TRBJ1-1	CASSLQVYDTEAFF
TRBV19	NA	TRBJ1-2	CASSVTGGDGYTF
TRBV6-5	few	TRBJ1-6	CASSYDRVYNSPLHF
TRBV7-8	NA	TRBJ1-3	CASSVGTVGNTIYF
TRBV2	NA	TRBJ1-2	CASSGPTGGNYGYTF
TRBV29-1	few	TRBJ1-4	CSVPGPSKLFF
TRBV7-9	NA	TRBJ1-2	CSSSTTENYGYTF
TRBV19	NA	TRBJ1-1	CASSKGDRGFTEAFF